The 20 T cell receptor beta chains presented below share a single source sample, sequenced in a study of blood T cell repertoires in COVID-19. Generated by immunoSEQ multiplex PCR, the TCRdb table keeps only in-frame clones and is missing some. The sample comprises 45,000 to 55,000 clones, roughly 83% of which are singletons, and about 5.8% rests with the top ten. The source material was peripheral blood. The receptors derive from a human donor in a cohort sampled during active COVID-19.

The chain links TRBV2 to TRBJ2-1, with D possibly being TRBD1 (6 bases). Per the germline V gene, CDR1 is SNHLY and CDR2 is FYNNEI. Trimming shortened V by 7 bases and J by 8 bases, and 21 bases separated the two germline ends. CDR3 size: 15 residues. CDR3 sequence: CASKTEQGPVHEQFF. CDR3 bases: TGTGCCAGCAAGACCGAACAGGGACCAGTCCATGAGCAGTTCTTC.

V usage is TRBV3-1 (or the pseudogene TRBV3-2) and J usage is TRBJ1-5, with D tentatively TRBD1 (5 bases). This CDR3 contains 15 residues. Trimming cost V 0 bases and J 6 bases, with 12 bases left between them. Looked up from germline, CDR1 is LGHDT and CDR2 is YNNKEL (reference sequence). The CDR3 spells CASSQEGGRGQPQHF. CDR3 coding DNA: TGTGCCAGCAGCCAAGAGGGTGGAAGGGGTCAGCCCCAGCATTTT.

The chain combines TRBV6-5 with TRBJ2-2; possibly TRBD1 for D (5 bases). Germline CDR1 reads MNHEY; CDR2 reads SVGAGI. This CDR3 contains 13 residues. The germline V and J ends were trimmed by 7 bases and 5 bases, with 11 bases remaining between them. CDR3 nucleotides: TGTGCCAGCATCAGGGAAGGAACCGGGGAGCTGTTTTTT. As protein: CASIREGTGELFF.

CDR3: CASSSGTVSNQPQHF. Here the CDR3 DNA reads TGTGCCAGTAGTTCTGGGACAGTGAGCAATCAGCCCCAGCATTTT. The V call is TRBV19, the J call TRBJ1-5, with 7 nucleotides matching TRBD1. Germline V gene lookup returns CDR1 LNHDA and CDR2 SQIVND (reference sequence). CDR3 size: 15 residues. Losses at the gene ends were 5 bases for V and 1 base for J; bases not matched to a gene: 5.

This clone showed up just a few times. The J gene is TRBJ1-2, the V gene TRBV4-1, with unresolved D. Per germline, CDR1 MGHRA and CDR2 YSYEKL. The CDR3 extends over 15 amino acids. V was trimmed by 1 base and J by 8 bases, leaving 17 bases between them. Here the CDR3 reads CASSQGRVSDRGYTF. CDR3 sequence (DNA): TGCGCCAGCAGCCAAGGGAGGGTTTCGGATCGGGGCTACACCTTC.

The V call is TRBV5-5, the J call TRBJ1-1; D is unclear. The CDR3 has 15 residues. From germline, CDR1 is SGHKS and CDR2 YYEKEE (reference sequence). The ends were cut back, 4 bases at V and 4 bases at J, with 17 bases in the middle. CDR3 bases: TGTGCCAGCAGCGTCCAGGCGGGGTGGGGCACTGAAGCTTTCTTT. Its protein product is CASSVQAGWGTEAFF.

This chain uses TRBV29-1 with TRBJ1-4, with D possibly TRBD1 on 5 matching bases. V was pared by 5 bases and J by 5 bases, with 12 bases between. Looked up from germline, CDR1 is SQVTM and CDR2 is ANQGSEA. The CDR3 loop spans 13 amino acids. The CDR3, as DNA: TGCAGCGTTTCAGGGTCCCTGAATGAAAAACTGTTTTTT. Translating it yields CSVSGSLNEKLFF.

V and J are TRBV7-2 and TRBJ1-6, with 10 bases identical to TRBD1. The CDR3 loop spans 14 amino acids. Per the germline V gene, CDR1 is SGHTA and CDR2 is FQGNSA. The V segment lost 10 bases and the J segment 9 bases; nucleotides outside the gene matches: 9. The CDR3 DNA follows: TGTGCCATTCAACCGGGACAGGGGACTTCACCCCTCCACTTT. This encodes CAIQPGQGTSPLHF.

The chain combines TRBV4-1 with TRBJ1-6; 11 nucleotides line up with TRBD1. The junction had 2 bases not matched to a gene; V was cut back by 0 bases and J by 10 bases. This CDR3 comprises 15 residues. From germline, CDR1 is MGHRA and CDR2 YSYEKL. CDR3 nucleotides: TGCGCCAGCAGCCAAGATGGGACAGGGGGGTCACCCCTCCACTTT. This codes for CASSQDGTGGSPLHF.

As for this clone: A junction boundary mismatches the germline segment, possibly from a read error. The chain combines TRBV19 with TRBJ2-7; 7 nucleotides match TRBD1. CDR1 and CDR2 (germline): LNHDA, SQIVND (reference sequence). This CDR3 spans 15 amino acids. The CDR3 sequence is CASSLGQVYLYELYF. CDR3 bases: TGTGCCAGTAGTCTTGGACAGGTATACCTATACGAGCTGTACTTC.

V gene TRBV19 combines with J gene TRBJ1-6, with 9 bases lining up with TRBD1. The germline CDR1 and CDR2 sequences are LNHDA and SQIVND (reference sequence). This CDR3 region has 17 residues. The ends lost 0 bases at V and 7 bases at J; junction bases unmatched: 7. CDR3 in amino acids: CASSIDSGTGRNSPLHF. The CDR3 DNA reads TGTGCCAGTAGTATAGATTCCGGGACAGGGAGAAATTCACCCCTCCACTTT.

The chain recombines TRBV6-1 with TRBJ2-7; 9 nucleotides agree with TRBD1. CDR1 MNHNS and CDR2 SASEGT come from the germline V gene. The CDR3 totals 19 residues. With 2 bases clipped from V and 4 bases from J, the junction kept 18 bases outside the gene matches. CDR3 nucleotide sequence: TGTGCCAGCAGTGAATATGGCGGAACAGGGGGCGCGGGTAGGTACGAGCAGTACTTC. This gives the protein CASSEYGGTGGAGRYEQYF.

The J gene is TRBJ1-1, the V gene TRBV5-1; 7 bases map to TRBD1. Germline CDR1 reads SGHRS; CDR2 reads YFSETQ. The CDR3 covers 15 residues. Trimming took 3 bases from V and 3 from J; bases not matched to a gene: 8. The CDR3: CASSSPDQGDTEAFF. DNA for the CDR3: TGCGCCAGCAGCTCGCCGGACCAGGGGGACACTGAAGCTTTCTTT.

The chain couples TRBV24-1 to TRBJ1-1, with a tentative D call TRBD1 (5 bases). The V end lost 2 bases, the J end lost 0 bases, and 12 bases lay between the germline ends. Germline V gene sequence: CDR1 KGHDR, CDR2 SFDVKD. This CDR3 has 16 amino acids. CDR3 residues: CATSDSRTGMNTEAFF. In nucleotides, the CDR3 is TGTGCCACCAGTGATTCGAGAACAGGTATGAACACTGAAGCTTTCTTT.

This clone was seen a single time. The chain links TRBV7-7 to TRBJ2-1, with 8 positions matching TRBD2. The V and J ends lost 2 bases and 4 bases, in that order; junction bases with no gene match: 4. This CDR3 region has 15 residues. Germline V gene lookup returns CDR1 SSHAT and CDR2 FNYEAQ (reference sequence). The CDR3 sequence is CASSLTSGGYNEQFF. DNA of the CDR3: TGTGCCAGCAGCTTAACTAGCGGTGGTTACAATGAGCAGTTCTTC.

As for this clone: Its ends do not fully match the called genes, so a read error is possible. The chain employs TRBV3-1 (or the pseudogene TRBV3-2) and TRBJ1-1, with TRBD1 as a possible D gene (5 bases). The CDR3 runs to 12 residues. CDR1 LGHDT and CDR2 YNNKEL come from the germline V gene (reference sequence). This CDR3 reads CASSQDRGGGPF. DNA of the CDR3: TGTGCCAGCAGCCAAGATCGGGGGGGTGGTCCGTTT.

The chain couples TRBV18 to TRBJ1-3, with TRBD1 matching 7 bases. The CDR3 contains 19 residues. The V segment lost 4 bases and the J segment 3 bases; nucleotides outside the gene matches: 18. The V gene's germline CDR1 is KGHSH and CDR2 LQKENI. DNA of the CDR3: TGTGCCAGCTCACACAATACAAACGACAGGGTTCGGAATGGAAACACCATATATTTT. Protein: CASSHNTNDRVRNGNTIYF.

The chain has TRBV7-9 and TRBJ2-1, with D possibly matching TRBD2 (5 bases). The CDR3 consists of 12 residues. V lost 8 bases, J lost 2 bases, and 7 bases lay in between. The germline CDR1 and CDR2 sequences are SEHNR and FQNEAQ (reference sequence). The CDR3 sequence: CASSGTYNEQFF. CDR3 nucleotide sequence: TGTGCCAGCTCCGGGACCTACAATGAGCAGTTCTTC.

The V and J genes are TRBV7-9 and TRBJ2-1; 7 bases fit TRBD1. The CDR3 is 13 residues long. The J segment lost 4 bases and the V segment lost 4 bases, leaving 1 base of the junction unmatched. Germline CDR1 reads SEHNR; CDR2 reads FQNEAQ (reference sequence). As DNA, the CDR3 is TGTGCCAGCAGCTCACAGGGGTACAATGAGCAGTTCTTC. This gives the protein CASSSQGYNEQFF.

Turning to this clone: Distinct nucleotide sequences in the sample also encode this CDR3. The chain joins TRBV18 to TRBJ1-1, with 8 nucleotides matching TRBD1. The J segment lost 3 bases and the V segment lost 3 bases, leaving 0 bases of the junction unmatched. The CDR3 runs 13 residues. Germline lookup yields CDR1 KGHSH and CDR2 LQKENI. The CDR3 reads CASSPTGDTEAFF. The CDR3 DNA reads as TGTGCCAGCTCACCGACAGGGGACACTGAAGCTTTCTTT. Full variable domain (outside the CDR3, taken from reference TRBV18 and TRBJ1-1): NAGVMQNPRHLVRRRGQEARLRCSPMKGHSHVYWYRQLPEEGLKFMVYLQKENIIDESGMPKERFSAEFPKEGPSILRIQQVVRGDSAAYFCASSPTGDTEAFFGQGTRLTVV.